The 15 T cell receptor beta chains below all came from one sample that was sequenced in a study of human T cells and chemical hapten exposure. TCRdb re-analysed the RACE reads in MiXCR, keeping a single row per CDR3 protein. In the table there are 30,000 to 35,000 distinct CDR3 sequences, around 7% of which are singletons. Described time point: healthy volunteer bleed at 2 weeks. Unfractionated whole blood was the source of the extracted total RNA. The sequencing sample was made of whole blood. The receptors derive from a human donor in good health. Some clones in this sample may be carry-over from other donors' samples.

This clonotype was found a few times. The chain has TRBV25-1 and TRBJ2-7; D ambiguous. V gave up 6 bases and J gave up 0 bases, with 9 bases separating them. The CDR3 is 13 amino acids. Germline V gives CDR1 MGHDK, CDR2 SYGVNS. CDR3 protein: CASRFSGSYEQYF. In DNA, the CDR3 is TGTGCCAGCAGGTTCTCTGGCTCCTACGAGCAGTACTTC.

Note on this clonotype: This may be a read error, as it is one base from a much larger clone. The chain carries TRBV28 and TRBJ1-2, with D maybe TRBD1 (6 bases). This CDR3 has 16 residues. Germline values: CDR1 MDHEN, CDR2 SYDVKM. V lost 7 bases to trimming and J lost 9 bases, with 27 bases between them. The CDR3: CASIGSGASLFLSYTF. CDR3 in DNA: TGTGCCAGCATTGGCTCAGGGGCCTCTCTATTTTTGAGCTACACCTTC.

This clonotype was counted ten times or more. The CDR3 reads CASSPQGAGDGYTF. CDR3 nucleotides: TGTGCCAGCAGTCCGCAGGGGGCAGGTGATGGCTACACCTTC. The V call is TRBV12-3 or TRBV12-4, the J call TRBJ1-2, with 8 bases matching TRBD1. The CDR3 has 14 residues. Trimming took 5 bases from V and 6 from J; bases not matched to a gene: 8.

The CDR3 DNA follows: TGCGCCAGCAGCTCCTACGGCAACTCCTACGAGCAGTACTTC. This codes for CASSSYGNSYEQYF. V gene TRBV5-1 combines with J gene TRBJ2-7; D not certain. The V gene's germline CDR1 is SGHRS and CDR2 YFSETQ. This CDR3 contains 14 residues. Deletions cut 3 bases from V and 0 bases from J, with 10 bases between.

The sample holds a few counts of this clonotype. V is TRBV13 and J is TRBJ2-3, with 14 bases matching TRBD2. Germline V gives CDR1 PRHDT, CDR2 FYEKMQ (reference sequence). The V segment lost 5 bases and the J segment 6 bases; nucleotides outside the gene matches: 10. The CDR3 covers 17 residues. The CDR3 spells CASSRPTSGGAEDTQYF. The DNA for the CDR3 is TGTGCCAGCAGCCGACCGACTAGCGGGGGGGCCGAGGATACGCAGTATTTT.

Ten or more counts support this clonotype. V usage is TRBV20-1 and J usage is TRBJ2-3; D not certain. Germline values: CDR1 DFQATT, CDR2 SNEGSKA (reference sequence). V shed 2 bases and J shed 3 bases, with 12 bases lying between them. This CDR3 has 14 amino acids. CDR3 in DNA: TGCAGTGCTAGAAAACCGGCCTTGACAGATACGCAGTATTTT. Translated, it gives CSARKPALTDTQYF.

This clonotype was counted at least ten times. The chain employs TRBV12-3 or TRBV12-4 and TRBJ1-1; D not certain. The CDR3 is made up of 13 amino acids. V lost 8 bases, J lost 4 bases, and 14 bases lay in between. The CDR3 sequence: CASLEARGTEAFF. The CDR3 coding sequence is TGTGCCAGCCTTGAGGCTCGTGGCACTGAAGCTTTCTTT.

Only a few counts were recorded for this clonotype. The rearrangement links TRBV29-1 to TRBJ2-5; 9 bases align to TRBD1. Trimming cost V 4 bases and J 7 bases; bases outside gene matches: 7. Germline V lookup: CDR1 SQVTM, CDR2 ANQGSEA. The CDR3 extends over 13 amino acids. For the CDR3, the DNA is TGCAGCGTTGGGACAGGGGCGCAGGGGACCCAGTACTTC. This encodes CSVGTGAQGTQYF.

This clonotype is medium-sized (0.01 to 0.1%). The V call is TRBV29-1, the J call TRBJ1-4; 7 nucleotides line up with TRBD1. Germline CDR1 is SQVTM and CDR2 is ANQGSEA. The CDR3 length is 13 residues. With 0 bases clipped from V and 10 bases from J, the junction kept 5 bases outside the gene matches. Here the CDR3 reads CSVEDPQGSKLFF. Written as DNA, the CDR3 is TGCAGCGTTGAAGATCCACAGGGGTCAAAACTGTTTTTT.

This clonotype was counted between two and nine times. The V gene is TRBV18, the J gene TRBJ1-5, with 7 nucleotides matching TRBD1. The germline V gene encodes CDR1 KGHSH and CDR2 LQKENI. V was clipped by 3 bases and J by 5 bases; unmatched bases: 7. The CDR3 spans 15 residues. The CDR3 region has the DNA TGTGCCAGCTCACCGCTCCAGGGGGACCATCAGCCCCAGCATTTT. This sequence encodes CASSPLQGDHQPQHF.

There are many counts of this clonotype. The V call is TRBV28, the J call TRBJ2-5; 7 nucleotides agree with TRBD2. From germline, CDR1 is MDHEN and CDR2 SYDVKM. The CDR3 runs to 13 residues. V lost 6 bases to trimming and J lost 1 base; unmatched junction nucleotides: 2. The CDR3 DNA is TGTGCCAGCAGGGGACTAACCCAAGAGACCCAGTACTTC. It is translated as CASRGLTQETQYF.

The CDR3 region is CASSARDRVIEQYF. In DNA form, the CDR3 reads TGTGCCAGCAGTGCCCGGGACAGGGTAATCGAGCAGTACTTC. The chain combines TRBV6-2 or TRBV6-3 with TRBJ2-7, with 9 bases identical to TRBD1. The CDR3 runs 14 residues. The V and J ends lost 5 bases and 6 bases, in that order; junction bases with no gene match: 8. Germline V gene lookup returns CDR1 MNHEY and CDR2 SVGEGT.

This clonotype has ten or more counts. V and J are TRBV27 and TRBJ1-6, with a weak D call TRBD1 (5 bases). The germline V and J ends were trimmed by 6 bases and 8 bases, with 8 bases remaining between them. Germline lookup yields CDR1 MNHEY and CDR2 SMNVEV (reference sequence). The CDR3 is 12 amino acids. CDR3 region: CASRGLYSPLHF. The CDR3 DNA sequence: TGTGCCAGCAGGGGGCTTTATTCACCCCTCCACTTT.

This clonotype was picked up a small number of times. V is TRBV29-1 and J is TRBJ1-5, with 7 bases lining up with TRBD1. Germline CDR1 SQVTM, CDR2 ANQGSEA. V lost 4 bases, J lost 11 bases, and 8 bases stayed unmatched. The CDR3 extends over 12 amino acids. CDR3 nucleotides: TGCAGCGTTGGAGACCTACAGGGGACCCAGCATTTT. It yields the protein CSVGDLQGTQHF.

This clonotype was recorded at least ten times. This chain uses TRBV3-1 with TRBJ2-5, with D tentatively TRBD2 (5 bases). The CDR3 loop spans 13 amino acids. Germline values: CDR1 LGHDT, CDR2 YNNKEL (reference sequence). V lost 4 bases and J lost 2, with 8 bases in between. CDR3 DNA: TGTGCCAGCAGCCCCGGGGAGCAAGAGACCCAGTACTTC. Translated: CASSPGEQETQYF.